The 31 T cell receptor beta chains below were found in one sample sequenced in a study of T cell responses to AZD1222 COVID-19 vaccine. The repertoire was sequenced with immunoSEQ multiplex PCR; TCRdb's copy has only in-frame clones and lacks some. The sample has over 110,000 clones, 92% seen once. The specimen was peripheral blood, collected 28 days after the second AZD1222 dose. The receptors here all came from an adult who received the AZD1222 COVID-19 vaccine.

The J gene is TRBJ2-6, the V gene TRBV28, with D unresolved. The CDR3 totals 13 residues. CDR1 and CDR2 (germline): MDHEN, SYDVKM. V lost 5 bases, J lost 0 bases, and 2 bases lay in between. CDR3 bases: TGTGCCAGCAGTCCCTCTGGGGCCAACGTCCTGACTTTC. This codes for CASSPSGANVLTF.

V gene TRBV4-3 combines with J gene TRBJ2-3, with D maybe TRBD2 (5 bases). CDR1 is LGHNA and CDR2 is YSLEER in the germline V gene. The CDR3 totals 13 residues. Deletions cut 1 base from V and 3 bases from J, with 5 bases between. The CDR3 protein is CASSQAGTDTQYF. The DNA of the CDR3 is TGCGCCAGCAGCCAAGCGGGAACAGATACGCAGTATTTT.

This chain joins TRBV28 and TRBJ1-6, with 7 bases that match TRBD1. Germline V gene data show CDR1 as MDHEN and CDR2 as SYDVKM. This CDR3 comprises 14 residues. The ends lost 7 bases at V and 8 bases at J; junction bases unmatched: 8. CDR3 sequence: CASNNRGWDSPLHF. Here the CDR3 DNA reads TGTGCCAGCAATAACAGGGGATGGGATTCACCCCTCCACTTT.

V is TRBV7-9 and J is TRBJ1-3, with a tentative D call TRBD1 (6 bases). The CDR3 is 13 amino acids. CDR1 is SEHNR, CDR2 FQNEAQ, per germline (reference sequence). Trimming left V 7 bases short and J 4 bases short, with 11 bases between. The CDR3 nucleotides read TGTGCCAGCAAAAGGGGGGCAGGAAACACCATATATTTT. Encoded protein: CASKRGAGNTIYF. Using reference TRBV7-9 and TRBJ1-3 for the parts outside the CDR3, the full variable domain is DTGVSQNPRHKITKRGQNVTFRCDPISEHNRLYWYRQTLGQGPEFLTYFQNEAQLEKSRLLSDRFSAERPKGSFSTLEIQRTEQGDSAMYLCASKRGAGNTIYFGEGSWLTVV.

This clone was counted between two and nine times. V and J are TRBV10-3 and TRBJ2-1; D gene ambiguous. CDR3 length equals 13 residues. Trimming took 6 bases from V and 2 from J, leaving 8 bases between them. CDR1 is ENHRY, CDR2 SYGVKD, per germline. The CDR3 DNA follows: TGTGCCATCAGGGGGAAGGCCTACAATGAGCAGTTCTTC. This translates into CAIRGKAYNEQFF.

This clone has just one count. This chain joins TRBV4-2 and TRBJ1-6, with D uncertain. V lost 4 bases, J lost 10 bases, and 14 bases lay in between. Germline V lookup: CDR1 LGHNA, CDR2 YNFKEQ. The CDR3 has 14 residues. The CDR3 DNA reads as TGTGCCAGCAGCCGCACCTCGGGGAAATCACCCCTCCACTTT. Amino acid sequence: CASSRTSGKSPLHF.

The chain has TRBV27 and TRBJ1-1, with 8 bases fitting TRBD1. The V and J ends lost 4 bases and 7 bases, in that order; junction bases with no gene match: 11. In germline, CDR1 is MNHEY, CDR2 SMNVEV (reference sequence). The CDR3 loop spans 15 amino acids. CDR3: CASSSQGAGEIEAFF. The CDR3 DNA is TGTGCCAGCAGTTCTCAGGGGGCGGGGGAGATTGAAGCTTTCTTT.

This chain connects TRBV6-2 or TRBV6-3 to TRBJ1-2; D not resolved. The CDR3 length is 14 residues. Trimming removed 0 bases at V and 8 bases at J, with 13 bases between. CDR1 MNHEY and CDR2 SVGEGT come from the germline V gene. Here the CDR3 DNA reads TGTGCCAGCAGTTACTCAGAAATACGAAGCGGCTACACCTTC. It encodes CASSYSEIRSGYTF.

This rearrangement joins TRBV7-2 to TRBJ1-1; TRBD1 agrees at 9 bases. CDR1 SGHTA and CDR2 FQGNSA come from the germline V gene. CDR3 length: 14 residues. J lost 0 bases, V lost 6 bases, and 2 bases had no gene match. In nucleotides, the CDR3 is TGTGCCAGCAGGTACAGGGGGCTGAACACTGAAGCTTTCTTT. Its translation is CASRYRGLNTEAFF.

The chain combines TRBV28 with TRBJ1-4; D is undetermined. Germline loops: CDR1 MDHEN, CDR2 SYDVKM. The V end lost 3 bases, the J end lost 7 bases, and 12 bases lay between the germline ends. The CDR3 extends over 14 amino acids. CDR3 residues: CASSLVTWGEKLFF. For the CDR3, the DNA is TGTGCCAGCAGTTTGGTCACATGGGGTGAAAAACTGTTTTTT. Using reference TRBV28 and TRBJ1-4 for the parts outside the CDR3, the full variable domain is DVKVTQSSRYLVKRTGEKVFLECVQDMDHENMFWYRQDPGLGLRLIYFSYDVKMKEKGDIPEGYSVSREKKERFSLILESASTNQTSMYLCASSLVTWGEKLFFGSGTQLSVL.

The CDR3 nucleotides are TGTGCCAGCGTTACAACCGCCTATGGCTACACCTTC. Protein: CASVTTAYGYTF. J is TRBJ1-2 and V is TRBV28; D remains unclear. The germline V and J ends were trimmed by 8 bases and 4 bases, with 11 bases remaining between them. The germline V gene has CDR1 MDHEN and CDR2 SYDVKM. The CDR3 consists of 12 residues.

This chain links TRBV7-9 with TRBJ1-6; D gene unclear. This CDR3 comprises 15 residues. V was cut by 5 bases and J by 7 bases, with 15 bases left in between. Germline CDR1 reads SEHNR; CDR2 reads FQNEAQ (reference sequence). CDR3 nucleotides: TGTGCCAGCAGCCCGAACACCATGGGGAATTCACCCCTCCACTTT. Translating it yields CASSPNTMGNSPLHF.

This rearrangement joins TRBV24-1 to TRBJ1-1, with 9 bases identical to TRBD1. CDR3 length: 13 residues. V lost 9 bases, J lost 2 bases, and 3 bases stayed unmatched. The germline V gene encodes CDR1 KGHDR and CDR2 SFDVKD. The CDR3: CATAQGANTEAFF. The CDR3 bases are TGTGCCACCGCACAGGGGGCTAACACTGAAGCTTTCTTT.

This clone was recorded a few times. The J gene is TRBJ2-2, the V gene TRBV30, with 13 nucleotides matching TRBD2. J was trimmed by 3 bases and V by 5 bases; bases with no gene match: 3. Per the germline V gene, CDR1 is GTSNPN and CDR2 is SVGIG (reference sequence). The CDR3 consists of 15 residues. Here the CDR3 reads CAWGLAGEDTGELFF. As DNA, the CDR3 is TGTGCCTGGGGACTAGCGGGGGAGGACACCGGGGAGCTGTTTTTT.

This chain joins TRBV7-2 and TRBJ1-1, with 7 bases aligning to TRBD1. In germline, CDR1 is SGHTA, CDR2 FQGNSA. The CDR3 consists of 14 residues. The trim removed 5 bases at V and 6 bases at J, leaving 9 bases unmatched. The CDR3 protein is CASSGRQGSAEAFF. CDR3 DNA sequence: TGTGCCAGCAGCGGGCGACAGGGTAGCGCTGAAGCTTTCTTT.

This chain connects TRBV6-5 to TRBJ1-2, with TRBD1 matching over 8 bases. The V gene's germline CDR1 is MNHEY and CDR2 SVGAGI. V trimming: 6 bases; J trimming: 4 bases; junction bases outside the gene matches: 4. This CDR3 region has 13 residues. The CDR3 region is CASRGTGGYGYTF. CDR3 nucleotide sequence: TGTGCCAGCAGGGGGACAGGCGGCTATGGCTACACCTTC.

This chain links TRBV4-2 with TRBJ2-4, with D perhaps being TRBD1 or TRBD2 (5 bases each). CDR3 length: 14 amino acids. Trimming removed 0 bases from V and 4 bases from J, with 7 bases in between. CDR1 LGHNA and CDR2 YNFKEQ come from the germline V gene. The CDR3 sequence: CASSQEGEKNIQYF. CDR3 nucleotides: TGTGCCAGCAGCCAAGAGGGGGAAAAAAACATTCAGTACTTC.

The chain links TRBV6-5 to TRBJ1-6; D remains unclear. Deletions cut 0 bases from V and 5 bases from J, with 8 bases between. The germline V gene has CDR1 MNHEY and CDR2 SVGAGI. The length of the CDR3 is 15 residues. The CDR3 DNA reads as TGTGCCAGCAGTTACTCGCGGGCCCATAATTCACCCCTCCACTTT. Its protein product is CASSYSRAHNSPLHF.

The V and J genes are TRBV7-8 and TRBJ2-2; no clear D. The CDR3 loop spans 13 amino acids. Trimming removed 4 bases from V and 3 bases from J, with 6 bases in between. CDR1 SGHVS and CDR2 FQNEAQ come from the germline V gene. In DNA form, the CDR3 reads TGTGCCAGCAGCTCCGGCTACACCGGGGAGCTGTTTTTT. Protein product: CASSSGYTGELFF.

The V call is TRBV14, the J call TRBJ2-7, with a possible D match to TRBD2 (6 bases). Germline CDR1 reads SGHDN; CDR2 reads FVKESK. CDR3 length equals 15 residues. Trimming removed 0 bases at V and 4 bases at J, with 13 bases between. This chain's CDR3 is CASSQDRGTAYEQYF. The CDR3 DNA follows: TGTGCCAGCAGCCAAGATCGGGGGACTGCGTACGAGCAGTACTTC.

A single count supports this clone. V and J are TRBV18 and TRBJ2-2; D is ambiguous. V gave up 2 bases and J gave up 2 bases, with 18 bases separating them. The CDR3 length is 18 residues. CDR1 and CDR2 from the germline V gene are KGHSH and LQKENI. CDR3 in amino acids: CASSPLVGQPLNTGELFF. The CDR3 DNA sequence: TGTGCCAGCTCACCATTGGTGGGCCAGCCACTCAACACCGGGGAGCTGTTTTTT.

The chain links TRBV6-1 to TRBJ1-3; D perhaps matches TRBD1 (5 bases). From germline, CDR1 is MNHNS and CDR2 SASEGT. V lost 4 bases, J lost 8 bases, and 12 bases lay in between. The CDR3 is 13 residues long. The CDR3 region has the DNA TGTGCCAGCAGTGGACAGTTCGGAGACACCATATATTTT. The encoded protein is CASSGQFGDTIYF.

Here the CDR3 DNA reads TGTGCCAGCAGATTACAGGGGTTCGATTATGGCTACACCTTC. It translates to CASRLQGFDYGYTF. J is TRBJ1-2 and V is TRBV5-6; 7 bases are shared with TRBD1. The ends lost 5 bases at V and 5 bases at J; junction bases unmatched: 9. This CDR3 comprises 14 residues. The V gene's germline CDR1 is SGHDT and CDR2 YYEEEE.

The chain combines TRBV5-8 with TRBJ2-6, with D unclear. The V and J ends lost 0 bases and 4 bases respectively, with 14 bases between them. The germline gives CDR1 SGHTS, CDR2 YDEGEE. The CDR3 totals 17 residues. The CDR3 reads CASSLGTVLGGANVLTF. DNA of the CDR3: TGTGCCAGCAGCTTGGGAACAGTTCTCGGAGGGGCCAACGTCCTGACTTTC.

The rearrangement links TRBV10-3 to TRBJ1-6; D unclear. There are 15 residues in the CDR3. With 2 bases removed from V and 5 bases from J, the gap between germline ends came to 10 bases. Germline-derived CDR1 and CDR2 are ENHRY and SYGVKD. Written as DNA, the CDR3 is TGTGCCATCAGTGAGCAGGTCGGGGATAATTCACCCCTCCACTTT. Amino acids: CAISEQVGDNSPLHF.

The chain joins TRBV2 to TRBJ2-3; 8 bases match TRBD1. Germline CDR1 and CDR2: SNHLY and FYNNEI. CDR3 length: 13 residues. After removal of 6 bases from V and 9 bases from J, the junction contained 8 bases not matched to a gene. DNA of the CDR3: TGTGCCAGCAGCCCCGGTGGGACAGGAACGCAGTATTTT. It codes for CASSPGGTGTQYF.

The CDR3, as DNA: TGTGCCAGCAGCATGGGACAGGGCAATGAGCAGTTCTTC. Protein sequence: CASSMGQGNEQFF. V gene TRBV5-6 combines with J gene TRBJ2-1, with 9 bases lining up with TRBD1. V lost 4 bases to trimming and J lost 6 bases; unmatched junction nucleotides: 2. From germline, CDR1 is SGHDT and CDR2 YYEEEE. This CDR3 has 13 residues.

V gene TRBV7-2 combines with J gene TRBJ2-7, with D tentatively TRBD1 or TRBD2 (5 bases each). The CDR3 extends over 14 amino acids. The germline V and J ends were trimmed by 4 bases and 7 bases, with 17 bases remaining between them. CDR1 and CDR2 (germline): SGHTA, FQGNSA. DNA of the CDR3: TGTGCCAGCAGCTCTACAGGAGGAAGGCATGAGCAGTACGTC. Translating it yields CASSSTGGRHEQYV.

The V gene is TRBV5-1, the J gene TRBJ2-7, with TRBD1 as a possible D gene (6 bases). The germline V gene has CDR1 SGHRS and CDR2 YFSETQ. The CDR3 is made up of 14 amino acids. V gave up 4 bases and J gave up 2 bases, with 13 bases separating them. CDR3 bases: TGCGCCAGCAGCCTAGGACAGCAACCCTACGAGCAGTACTTC. This sequence encodes CASSLGQQPYEQYF.

V and J are TRBV6-1 and TRBJ2-7, with TRBD1 matching 8 bases. V trimming: 1 base; J trimming: 5 bases; junction bases outside the gene matches: 4. CDR3 length equals 14 residues. The germline V gene encodes CDR1 MNHNS and CDR2 SASEGT. The CDR3 DNA sequence: TGTGCCAGCAGTGAAGGGACAGGGAGTGACGAGCAGTACTTC. It specifies CASSEGTGSDEQYF.

The chain recombines TRBV9 with TRBJ1-1; D is unclear. The CDR3 runs 14 residues. Trimming left V 2 bases short and J 0 bases short, with 8 bases between. Germline V CDR1 and CDR2: SGDLS, YYNGEE. The CDR3: CASSVGNLNTEAFF. The DNA for the CDR3 is TGTGCCAGCAGCGTTGGCAACTTGAACACTGAAGCTTTCTTT. Looking up the rest from reference TRBV9 and TRBJ1-1 gives the full variable domain: DSGVTQTPKHLITATGQRVTLRCSPRSGDLSVYWYQQSLDQGLQFLIQYYNGEERAKGNILERFSAQQFPDLHSELNLSSLELGDSALYFCASSVGNLNTEAFFGQGTRLTVV.